Below are 3 T cell receptor beta chains sequenced from a single sample in a study of regulatory T cells in long-lasting Graves disease. Investigators prepared the TCR beta libraries by applying iRepertoire HTBI primers and Arm-PCR of CDR3 regions. From the multiplex PCR reads, TCRdb called clonotypes with MiXCR, one entry per CDR3 protein. The repertoire includes fewer than 400,000 distinct CDR3 sequences, about 18% of them detected once, and over 25% sits in the top ten. Time point given: persistent/refractory GD, antithyroid drugs over 5 years with positive TRAb. Making the TCR library involved RNA that had been extracted from PBMCs. Material: peripheral blood mononuclear cells (PBMCs), obtained when the disease was refractory, from a patient treated with antithyroid drugs. The receptors stem from a female donor with Graves disease.

The rearrangement uses TRBV7-3 and TRBJ2-3; 8 nucleotides line up with TRBD1. Germline loops: CDR1 SGHTA, CDR2 FQGTGA. The CDR3 sequence is 14 residues long. V trimming: 4 bases; J trimming: 2 bases; junction bases outside the gene matches: 2. The CDR3 loop reads CASSSGGYTDTQYF. In DNA, the CDR3 is TGTGCCAGCAGCTCAGGGGGCTACACAGATACGCAGTATTTT.

This clonotype was counted only a few times. V gene TRBV20-1 combines with J gene TRBJ2-7; 11 bases are a match to TRBD2. The CDR3 covers 15 residues. Germline values: CDR1 DFQATT, CDR2 SNEGSKA (reference sequence). V was clipped by 1 base and J by 3 bases; unmatched bases: 5. The chain's CDR3 is CSARVSSGRHYEQYF. CDR3 nucleotide sequence: TGCAGTGCTAGAGTATCTAGCGGGAGGCACTACGAGCAGTACTTC.

This clonotype was recorded many times. J is TRBJ2-5 and V is TRBV27; D possibly corresponds to TRBD1 (7 bases). The V and J ends lost 6 bases and 4 bases respectively, with 18 bases between them. This CDR3 has 15 amino acids. CDR1 and CDR2 from the germline V gene are MNHEY and SMNVEV (reference sequence). CDR3 sequence (DNA): TGTGCCAGCAGCCCTATACACAGGGGAGGAGAGACCCAGTACTTC. It is translated as CASSPIHRGGETQYF.